A single sample gave rise to the 9 T cell receptor beta chains below, sequenced in a study of PD-1 blockade in classical Hodgkin lymphoma. Following autologous stem cell transplantation, relapse occurred in every patient, and exposure to brentuximab vedotin varied. Sequenced by immunoSEQ multiplex PCR; TCRdb stores in-frame clones only, minus some. Of 20,000 to 25,000 clones listed, around 81% are singletons. Here the sequenced sample was peripheral blood mononuclear cells (PBMCs), taken before the second cycle of nivolumab. The receptors stem from a human donor with classical Hodgkin lymphoma.

The chain carries TRBV9 and TRBJ1-3; 7 bases are a match to TRBD1. Trimming cost V 3 bases and J 2 bases; bases outside gene matches: 8. Germline V gene sequence: CDR1 SGDLS, CDR2 YYNGEE. This CDR3 has 16 residues. The CDR3 region is CASSATGTVTGNTIYF. DNA of the CDR3: TGTGCCAGCAGCGCCACAGGGACAGTAACTGGAAACACCATATATTTT.

The genes are TRBV7-9 and TRBJ2-2; unclear D gene. This CDR3 contains 15 residues. V lost 2 bases and J 0 bases, leaving 7 bases between the germline ends. Germline lookup yields CDR1 SEHNR and CDR2 FQNEAQ (reference sequence). In DNA form, the CDR3 reads TGTGCCAGCAGCTTAACGACACCGAACACCGGGGAGCTGTTTTTT. Translation gives CASSLTTPNTGELFF.

V is TRBV29-1 and J is TRBJ2-3; D ambiguous. Germline CDR1 and CDR2: SQVTM and ANQGSEA. CDR3 length: 13 amino acids. V lost 8 bases to trimming and J lost 3 bases, with 15 bases between them. Here the CDR3 DNA reads TGCAGCTCCTTGGGCTCTGGTACAGATACGCAGTATTTT. Translated, it gives CSSLGSGTDTQYF.

V and J are TRBV5-1 and TRBJ2-7; D possibly uses TRBD1 or TRBD2 (5 bases each). Trimming removed 0 bases from V and 6 bases from J, with 10 bases in between. The CDR3 extends over 13 amino acids. CDR1 and CDR2 from the germline V gene are SGHRS and YFSETQ. This CDR3 reads CASSLGQRAEQYF. Here the CDR3 DNA reads TGCGCCAGCAGCTTGGGACAGAGGGCCGAGCAGTACTTC.

The V and J genes are TRBV28 and TRBJ2-5; no firm D call. The V end lost 5 bases, the J end lost 2 bases, and 15 bases lay between the germline ends. The germline V gene has CDR1 MDHEN and CDR2 SYDVKM. CDR3 length: 15 amino acids. CDR3: CASSRRAPPQETQYF. For the CDR3, the DNA is TGTGCCAGCAGTCGCCGGGCCCCCCCTCAAGAGACCCAGTACTTC.

CDR3 region: CASSEGNGGPHSEQFF. CDR3 coding DNA: TGTGCCAGCAGTGAAGGTAATGGCGGCCCTCATTCTGAGCAGTTCTTC. This rearrangement joins TRBV2 to TRBJ2-1; D is unclear. The CDR3 sequence is 16 residues long. Germline CDR1 SNHLY, CDR2 FYNNEI. V lost 1 base and J lost 9, with 19 bases in between.

The rearrangement links TRBV2 to TRBJ2-2; D is perhaps TRBD2 (6 bases). The germline V gene encodes CDR1 SNHLY and CDR2 FYNNEI. This CDR3 is built from 14 residues. The V and J ends lost 6 bases and 1 base respectively, with 9 bases between them. The CDR3 DNA sequence: TGTGCCAGCAGGGAGGGGAAGAACACCGGGGAGCTGTTTTTT. It codes for CASREGKNTGELFF.

V is TRBV11-2 and J is TRBJ2-2; D is possibly TRBD1 (6 bases). CDR3 size: 15 residues. V lost 5 bases and J lost 2, with 12 bases in between. Germline loops: CDR1 SGHAT, CDR2 FQNNGV. The CDR3 here is CASSPGQKNTGELFF. CDR3 nucleotides: TGTGCCAGCAGCCCCGGACAGAAAAACACCGGGGAGCTGTTTTTT.

This clone appeared a single time. The rearrangement uses TRBV18 and TRBJ1-1, with D hard to call. Germline V gene sequence: CDR1 KGHSH, CDR2 LQKENI. The CDR3 is 16 residues long. V shed 6 bases and J shed 0 bases, with 17 bases lying between them. This chain's CDR3 is CASSEREVGMNTEAFF. The CDR3 DNA follows: TGTGCCAGCTCGGAGCGAGAGGTGGGCATGAACACTGAAGCTTTCTTT.